The clone carrying this T cell receptor beta chain was seen once. Its antigen is as yet unknown. Free of recent acute infections or vaccinations, the donors were healthy HIV-negative adults. The sample belongs to a study of shared clonotypes between healthy human individuals. Study-wide findings and caveats: Researchers found naive subsets generally carried larger estimated richness than memory subsets.

Profiled with immunoSEQ multiplex PCR; TCRdb holds only in-frame clones, not every one. The sample carries 980,000 or so clones, approximately 80% recorded once. V dropped 7 bases and J dropped 5 bases, with 12 bases sitting between them. The CDR3 runs 13 residues. Looked up from germline, CDR1 is MNHNY and CDR2 is SVGAGI (reference sequence). This TCR derives from a man aged 18 to 35 in good health. The chain employs TRBV6-6 and TRBJ1-3; D possibly corresponds to TRBD1 (6 bases). The material sequenced was memory CD4+ T cells sorted from blood. The subset denotes: CD45RA-negative fraction. DNA for the CDR3: TGTGCCAGCACCCCGGGGGGCCGAAACACCATATATTTT. It yields the protein CASTPGGRNTIYF.